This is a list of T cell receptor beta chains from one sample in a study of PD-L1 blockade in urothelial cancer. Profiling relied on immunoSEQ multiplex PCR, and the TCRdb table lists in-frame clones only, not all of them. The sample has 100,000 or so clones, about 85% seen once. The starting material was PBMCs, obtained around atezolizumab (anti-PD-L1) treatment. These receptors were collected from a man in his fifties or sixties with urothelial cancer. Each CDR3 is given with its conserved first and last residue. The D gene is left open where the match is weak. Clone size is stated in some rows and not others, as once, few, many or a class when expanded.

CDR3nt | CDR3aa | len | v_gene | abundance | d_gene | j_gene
TGCGCCAGCAGCCAAGGAGGACTAGCTGAGACCCAGTACTTC | CASSQGGLAETQYF | 14 | TRBV4-1 | NA | TRBD2 | TRBJ2-5
TGTGCCAGCAGCTTTCAGGGGTCGGGAAACATTCAGTACTTC | CASSFQGSGNIQYF | 14 | TRBV7-9 | NA | NA | TRBJ2-4
TGTGCCACCAGCAAAGTGACTAGCGCGGCAGATACGCAGTATTTT | CATSKVTSAADTQYF | 15 | TRBV15 | NA | TRBD2 | TRBJ2-3
TGTGCCAGCAGCCAACACCTAGCGGGAGGGAACACCGGGGAGCTGTTTTTT | CASSQHLAGGNTGELFF | 17 | TRBV4-2 | NA | TRBD2 | TRBJ2-2
TGTGCCAGCAGCTTAGGGACAGGGGCCCTCACTTTTAGCAATCAGCCCCAGCATTTT | CASSLGTGALTFSNQPQHF | 19 | TRBV7-9 | NA | TRBD1 | TRBJ1-5
TGCGCCAGCAGCCCGCCCGGAAGGAGCACCGGGGAGCTGTTTTTT | CASSPPGRSTGELFF | 15 | TRBV5-1 | NA | NA | TRBJ2-2
TGTGCCAGCAGCCAACAGGGGAACTATGGCTACACCTTC | CASSQQGNYGYTF | 13 | TRBV6-6 | once | TRBD1 | TRBJ1-2
TGTGCCAGCAGTCTTCAGGGAAATGAAAAACTGTTTTTT | CASSLQGNEKLFF | 13 | TRBV27 | once | NA | TRBJ1-4
TGTGCCAGCAGCTTGTTGGTGGGAGGTAACACAGATACGCAGTATTTT | CASSLLVGGNTDTQYF | 16 | TRBV5-5 | few | NA | TRBJ2-3
TGTGCCATCGCCAGCGGGAGTGGAAATGAGCAGTTCTTC | CAIASGSGNEQFF | 13 | TRBV10-3 | once | TRBD2 | TRBJ2-1
TGTGCCAGCAGCTTCACTCCGGAGAGGGGGCACTACGAGCAGTACTTC | CASSFTPERGHYEQYF | 16 | TRBV11-2 | once | TRBD1 | TRBJ2-7
TGTGCCAGCCAGGACAGGGAAAACATTCAGTACTTC | CASQDRENIQYF | 12 | TRBV6-5 | NA | TRBD1 | TRBJ2-4
TGTGCCAGCAGTTTGGGCGGGAGCTCAGATACGCAGTATTTT | CASSLGGSSDTQYF | 14 | TRBV27 | NA | TRBD2 | TRBJ2-3
TGTGCCAGCAGCTTAACGGCTGGCAACCAAGAGACCCAGTACTTC | CASSLTAGNQETQYF | 15 | TRBV7-3 | NA | NA | TRBJ2-5
TGCGCCAGCAGCCAGGTGGACATGGGTTGGGTCTCGGGGCCCCAGCATTTT | CASSQVDMGWVSGPQHF | 17 | TRBV4-1 | NA | NA | TRBJ1-5